A selection of T cell receptor beta chains follows, all from one sample in a study of T cells after yellow fever vaccination. TCRdb redid the calling of the 5' RACE reads with MiXCR, one entry per CDR3 protein. The sample has more than 65,000 distinct CDR3 sequences, around 7% seen once. Sequenced material: CD8+ T cells sorted from PBMCs, taken 10 days after the first yellow fever vaccination. The source of these receptors is a man between 18 and 35 years old who received the YFV17D yellow fever vaccine. Each CDR3 is given with its conserved first and last residue. Each record gives: J gene, V gene, clone size, D gene, CDR3 protein, CDR3 DNA. A D gene is named only where the DNA matches it firmly. The size of a clone is reported for some rows only, either as once, few or many, or as a class for expanded clones.

J gene: TRBJ2-2
V gene: TRBV12-3/TRBV12-4
clone size: many
D gene: -
CDR3 protein: CASSLGAWAGELFF
CDR3 DNA: TGTGCCAGCAGTTTAGGGGCGTGGGCCGGGGAGCTGTTTTTT

J gene: TRBJ1-5
V gene: TRBV5-6
clone size: many
D gene: -
CDR3 protein: CASSLGANNQPQHF
CDR3 DNA: TGTGCCAGCAGCTTGGGGGCCAACAATCAGCCCCAGCATTTT

J gene: TRBJ2-7
V gene: TRBV7-9
clone size: -
D gene: TRBD1
CDR3 protein: CASSPPRTGSYEQYF
CDR3 DNA: TGTGCCAGCAGCCCACCTAGGACAGGGTCCTACGAGCAGTACTTC

J gene: TRBJ1-5
V gene: TRBV12-3/TRBV12-4
clone size: many
D gene: -
CDR3 protein: CASSFSGLNQPQHF
CDR3 DNA: TGTGCCAGCAGTTTCTCGGGTCTCAATCAGCCCCAGCATTTT

J gene: TRBJ2-5
V gene: TRBV7-6
clone size: -
D gene: -
CDR3 protein: CASSLQGGDETQYF
CDR3 DNA: TGTGCCAGCAGCTTACAAGGGGGGGATGAGACCCAGTACTTC

J gene: TRBJ2-1
V gene: TRBV5-1
clone size: -
D gene: TRBD1
CDR3 protein: CASSGGRGHNEQFF
CDR3 DNA: TGCGCCAGCAGCGGTGGCAGGGGGCATAATGAGCAGTTCTTC

J gene: TRBJ2-6
V gene: TRBV2
clone size: many
D gene: -
CDR3 protein: CASSESDAGANVLTF
CDR3 DNA: TGTGCCAGCAGTGAATCGGACGCTGGGGCCAACGTCCTGACTTTC

J gene: TRBJ1-6
V gene: TRBV20-1
clone size: few
D gene: -
CDR3 protein: CSARGSGTLHF
CDR3 DNA: TGCAGTGCTAGGGGATCAGGAACCCTCCACTTT

J gene: TRBJ1-2
V gene: TRBV29-1
clone size: -
D gene: -
CDR3 protein: CSVEDPLGGEGYTF
CDR3 DNA: TGCAGCGTTGAAGATCCCCTGGGGGGGGAAGGCTACACCTTC

J gene: TRBJ1-6
V gene: TRBV4-1
clone size: many
D gene: -
CDR3 protein: CASSQAGGRPPLHF
CDR3 DNA: TGCGCCAGCAGCCAAGCCGGGGGGCGGCCACCCCTCCACTTT

J gene: TRBJ2-3
V gene: TRBV19
clone size: few
D gene: -
CDR3 protein: CASSIDLVRVSSDTQYF
CDR3 DNA: TGTGCCAGTAGTATAGATCTCGTCAGGGTATCGTCAGATACGCAGTATTTT

J gene: TRBJ2-5
V gene: TRBV5-4
clone size: few
D gene: -
CDR3 protein: CASSLGDTQETQYF
CDR3 DNA: TGTGCCAGCAGCTTGGGGGACACCCAAGAGACCCAGTACTTC

J gene: TRBJ2-5
V gene: TRBV27
clone size: many
D gene: -
CDR3 protein: CASSYDGGETQYF
CDR3 DNA: TGTGCCAGCAGTTACGACGGGGGAGAGACCCAGTACTTC

J gene: TRBJ2-1
V gene: TRBV6-2/TRBV6-3
clone size: many
D gene: -
CDR3 protein: CASSFPVREQFF
CDR3 DNA: TGTGCCAGCAGCTTCCCGGTACGGGAGCAGTTCTTC

J gene: TRBJ2-2
V gene: TRBV7-2
clone size: few
D gene: -
CDR3 protein: CASSPTKRANTGELFF
CDR3 DNA: TGTGCCAGCAGCCCAACTAAGAGGGCGAACACCGGGGAGCTGTTTTTT

J gene: TRBJ2-3
V gene: TRBV11-2
clone size: many
D gene: TRBD2
CDR3 protein: CASSSRTSGGRTDTQYF
CDR3 DNA: TGTGCCAGCAGCTCGAGGACTAGCGGGGGTCGGACAGATACGCAGTATTTT

J gene: TRBJ2-5
V gene: TRBV7-8
clone size: -
D gene: TRBD1
CDR3 protein: CASSFTGGRGETQYF
CDR3 DNA: TGTGCCAGCAGCTTCACAGGGGGACGGGGAGAGACCCAGTACTTC

J gene: TRBJ1-1
V gene: TRBV29-1
clone size: many
D gene: -
CDR3 protein: CSVGGARVTEAFF
CDR3 DNA: TGCAGCGTTGGGGGGGCCAGAGTCACTGAAGCTTTCTTT

J gene: TRBJ2-7
V gene: TRBV4-2
clone size: many
D gene: -
CDR3 protein: CASGPISSYEQYF
CDR3 DNA: TGTGCCAGCGGGCCGATCAGCTCCTACGAGCAGTACTTC

J gene: TRBJ1-1
V gene: TRBV7-6
clone size: -
D gene: -
CDR3 protein: CASSLETGLNTEAFF
CDR3 DNA: TGTGCCAGCAGCCTAGAGACAGGCCTGAACACTGAAGCTTTCTTT

J gene: TRBJ2-7
V gene: TRBV7-2
clone size: few
D gene: TRBD2
CDR3 protein: CASSLPRGAPSYEQYF
CDR3 DNA: TGTGCCAGCAGCTTACCGCGGGGGGCACCCTCCTACGAGCAGTACTTC